This T cell receptor (beta chain) was obtained from a study of T cell responses to AZD1222 COVID-19 vaccine. Study information: Pooled samples include second doses given at about 4 or 12 weeks.

Study findings and constraints: In all cases, repertoires were sampled only after the peak T cell response. At baseline, seropositivity was found in only five or six AZD1222 recipients. Clonal diversity may have been underestimated in mostly white British donors.

V shed 4 bases and J shed 2 bases, with 3 bases lying between them. The CDR3 loop spans 11 amino acids. Germline loops: CDR1 MNHEY, CDR2 SMNVEV (reference sequence). As for this clone: Its antigen is undetermined.

Profiled with immunoSEQ multiplex PCR; TCRdb holds only in-frame clones, not every one. Among more than 85,000 clones listed, about nine tenths were seen once. The sequence was obtained from an adult in good health. Sample: peripheral blood, taken on day 0 of AZD1222 vaccination. The rearrangement uses TRBV27 and TRBJ2-7; no definite D call. CDR3 region: CASSSTYEQYF. DNA for the CDR3: TGTGCCAGCAGTTCCACCTACGAGCAGTACTTC.